Given below is one T cell receptor (beta chain) in context. These data originate in a study of CD8+ T cells in alopecia areata. The CDR3 has 13 amino acids. Trimming stripped 5 bases from V and 2 bases from J, with 7 bases between. Germline V gene lookup returns CDR1 GTSNPN and CDR2 SVGIG (reference sequence). The sequencing template was cDNA reverse transcribed from extracted RNA. Some clones are missing from TCRdb's copy, which holds only in-frame ones; the method was immunoSEQ multiplex PCR. This table has around 140,000 clones, about half appearing once. The clonotype comes from a human donor with alopecia areata. The rearrangement links TRBV30 to TRBJ2-6, with unresolved D. This specimen was CD4+ T cells sorted from blood, taken at week 0. This CDR3 is CAWEITGANVLTF. Here the CDR3 DNA reads TGTGCCTGGGAAATAACTGGGGCCAACGTCCTGACTTTC.